The sample holds many counts of the clone carrying this T cell receptor beta chain. The sample belongs to a study of Graves' ophthalmopathy and Graves' hyperthyroidism. TCR beta CDR3 amplification used RNA transcripts. In the first round, RT-PCR was carried out with HTBI primers, and a multiplex PCR formed the second round. Using its own MiXCR run on the multiplex PCR reads, TCRdb lists one record per CDR3 protein. The data contain 400,000 or so distinct CDR3 sequences, over 15% of them seen just once; the ten biggest clones take up around 6.6%. The CDR3 contains 16 residues. Deletions cut 0 bases from V and 9 bases from J, with 20 bases between. Per the germline V gene, CDR1 is MNHEY and CDR2 is SVGEGT. Serum thyroxine and TRAb, along with clinical symptoms, thyroid ultrasound and orbital computed tomography, were what diagnosis relied on.

Sequenced: peripheral blood. The source of this sequence is a woman in her late teens or twenties with stable Graves' hyperthyroidism. The V call is TRBV6-2 or TRBV6-3, the J call TRBJ1-2; D gene unclear. The CDR3 nucleotides are TGTGCCAGCAGTTACTCGAGAACCGGCCCCCTTCGAAGCTACACCTTC. Translating gives CASSYSRTGPLRSYTF.